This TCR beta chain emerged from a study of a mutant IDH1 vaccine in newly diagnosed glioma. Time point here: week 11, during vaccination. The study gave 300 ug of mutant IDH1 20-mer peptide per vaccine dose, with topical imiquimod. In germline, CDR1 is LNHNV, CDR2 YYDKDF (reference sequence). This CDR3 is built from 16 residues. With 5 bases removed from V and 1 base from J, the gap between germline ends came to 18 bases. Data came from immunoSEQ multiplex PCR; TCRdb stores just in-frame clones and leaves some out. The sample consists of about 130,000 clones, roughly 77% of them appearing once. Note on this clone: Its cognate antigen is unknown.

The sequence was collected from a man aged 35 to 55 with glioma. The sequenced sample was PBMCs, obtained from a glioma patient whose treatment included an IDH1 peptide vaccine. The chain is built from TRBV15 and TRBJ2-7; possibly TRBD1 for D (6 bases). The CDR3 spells CATSGPRQDNSYEQYF. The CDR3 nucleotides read TGTGCCACCAGCGGACCCCGACAGGATAATTCCTACGAGCAGTACTTC.